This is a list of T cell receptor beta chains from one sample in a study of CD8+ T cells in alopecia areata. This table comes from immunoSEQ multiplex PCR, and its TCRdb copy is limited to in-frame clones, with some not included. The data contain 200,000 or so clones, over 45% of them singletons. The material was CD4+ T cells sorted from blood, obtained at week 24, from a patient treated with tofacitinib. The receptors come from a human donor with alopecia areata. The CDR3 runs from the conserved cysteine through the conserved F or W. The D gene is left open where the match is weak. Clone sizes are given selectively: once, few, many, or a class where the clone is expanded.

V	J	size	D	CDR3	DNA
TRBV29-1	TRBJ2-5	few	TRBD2	CSVVYGGAGETQYF	TGCAGCGTTGTCTACGGGGGGGCGGGAGAGACCCAGTACTTC
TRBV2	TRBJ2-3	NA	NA	CASSGRRLVADTQYF	TGTGCCAGCAGTGGTCGCAGACTAGTAGCCGATACGCAGTATTTT
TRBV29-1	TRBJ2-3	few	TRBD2	CSVKAGTGADTQYF	TGCAGCGTCAAAGCGGGGACGGGAGCAGATACGCAGTATTTT
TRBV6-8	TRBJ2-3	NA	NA	CASSSPADADPTDTQYF	TGTGCCAGCAGCAGCCCTGCGGACGCTGATCCCACAGATACGCAGTATTTT
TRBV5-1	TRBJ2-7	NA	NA	CASSLSQYYEQYF	TGCGCCAGCAGCTTAAGTCAATACTACGAGCAGTACTTC
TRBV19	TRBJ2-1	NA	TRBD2	CASTPRWREGLNEQFF	TGTGCCAGTACCCCAAGGTGGCGGGAGGGCCTAAATGAGCAGTTCTTC
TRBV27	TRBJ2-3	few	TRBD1	CASSLTGGRDTQYF	TGTGCCAGCAGTTTAACAGGGGGGAGAGATACGCAGTATTTT
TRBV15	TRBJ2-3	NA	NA	CATSRDRGPDTQYF	TGTGCCACCAGCAGAGACAGGGGCCCAGATACGCAGTATTTT
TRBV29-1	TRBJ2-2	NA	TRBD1	CSVTGQAYTGELFF	TGCAGCGTCACCGGACAGGCTTACACCGGGGAGCTGTTTTTT
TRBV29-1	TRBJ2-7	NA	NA	CSVLEVGSYEQYF	TGCAGCGTTCTGGAAGTTGGGTCCTACGAGCAGTACTTC
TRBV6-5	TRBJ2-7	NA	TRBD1	CARPGQFHSYEQYF	TGTGCCAGACCGGGACAGTTCCACTCCTACGAGCAGTACTTC
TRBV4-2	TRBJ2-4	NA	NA	CASSPTILAKNIQYF	TGTGCCAGCAGCCCCACGATTCTAGCCAAAAACATTCAGTACTTC
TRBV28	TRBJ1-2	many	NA	CASSLKAGTGRYTF	TGTGCCAGCAGTTTGAAAGCAGGCACAGGTCGCTACACCTTC
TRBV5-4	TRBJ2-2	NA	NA	CASSPVLANTGELFF	TGTGCCAGCAGTCCGGTTCTCGCGAACACCGGGGAGCTGTTTTTT
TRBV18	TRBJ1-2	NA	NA	CASSPPARAINYGYTF	TGTGCCAGCTCACCACCGGCGCGGGCGATCAACTATGGCTACACCTTC
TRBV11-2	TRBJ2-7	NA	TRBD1	CASSLSGQGYEQYF	TGTGCCAGCAGCTTATCGGGACAGGGCTACGAGCAGTACTTC
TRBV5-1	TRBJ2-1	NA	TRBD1	CASSPDRGNNEQFF	TGCGCCAGCAGCCCGGACAGGGGAAACAATGAGCAGTTCTTC
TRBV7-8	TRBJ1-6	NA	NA	CASSPLGRSRSPLHF	TGTGCCAGCAGCCCCCTGGGGAGGTCCCGGTCACCCCTCCACTTT
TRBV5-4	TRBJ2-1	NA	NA	CASSLDANEQFF	TGTGCCAGCAGCTTGGACGCGAATGAGCAGTTCTTC
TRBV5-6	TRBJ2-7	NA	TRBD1	CASSLRTGTGNEQYF	TGTGCCAGCAGCCTACGGACCGGGACAGGGAACGAGCAGTACTTC
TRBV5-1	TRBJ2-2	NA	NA	CASSPSPVTTGELFF	TGCGCCAGCAGCCCGAGTCCGGTGACCACCGGGGAGCTGTTTTTT
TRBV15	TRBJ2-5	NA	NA	CATSRLGWGQETQYF	TGTGCCACCAGCAGACTGGGGTGGGGCCAAGAGACCCAGTACTTC
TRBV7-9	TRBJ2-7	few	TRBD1	CASSLRDRPYEQYF	TGTGCCAGCAGCCTAAGGGACAGACCCTACGAGCAGTACTTC
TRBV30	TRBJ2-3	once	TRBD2	CAWSSSGRTDTQYF	TGTGCCTGGAGCTCTAGCGGGAGGACAGATACGCAGTATTTT
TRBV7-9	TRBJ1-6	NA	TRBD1	CASSPTRGQGNSPLHF	TGTGCCAGCAGCCCTACCCGGGGACAGGGGAATTCACCCCTCCACTTT
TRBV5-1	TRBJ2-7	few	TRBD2	CASSLLAGDTKQYF	TGCGCCAGCAGCTTGCTAGCGGGAGACACGAAGCAGTACTTC
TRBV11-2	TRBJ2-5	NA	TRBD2	CASEGLAGGYKETQYF	TGTGCCAGCGAAGGGCTAGCGGGGGGATACAAAGAGACCCAGTACTTC
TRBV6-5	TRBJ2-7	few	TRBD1	CASSRQGTPYEQYF	TGTGCCAGCAGTCGACAGGGGACCCCCTACGAGCAGTACTTC
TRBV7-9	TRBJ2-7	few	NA	CASSLVDEQYF	TGTGCCAGCAGCTTAGTGGACGAGCAGTACTTC
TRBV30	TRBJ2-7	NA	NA	CAWSVADSYEQYF	TGTGCCTGGAGTGTGGCAGATTCCTACGAGCAGTACTTC
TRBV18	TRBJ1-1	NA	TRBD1	CASSPRDRGTEAFF	TGTGCCAGCTCACCACGGGACAGGGGCACTGAAGCTTTCTTT
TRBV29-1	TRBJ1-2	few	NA	CSVEGVATGYTF	TGCAGCGTTGAGGGGGTGGCCACTGGCTACACCTTC
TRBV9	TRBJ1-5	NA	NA	CASSPDSNQPQHF	TGTGCCAGCAGCCCCGACAGCAATCAGCCCCAGCATTTT
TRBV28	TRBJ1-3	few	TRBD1	CASSQLGQGAENTIYF	TGTGCCAGCAGCCAACTGGGACAGGGGGCGGAAAACACCATATATTTT
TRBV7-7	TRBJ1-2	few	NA	CAPANYGYTF	TGTGCACCAGCTAACTATGGCTACACCTTC
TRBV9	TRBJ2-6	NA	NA	CASSPQTGANVLTF	TGTGCCAGCAGCCCCCAGACTGGGGCCAACGTCCTGACTTTC
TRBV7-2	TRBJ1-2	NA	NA	CASSLEAGFGNYTF	TGTGCCAGCAGCTTGGAGGCGGGATTCGGAAACTACACCTTC
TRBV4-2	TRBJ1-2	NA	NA	CASSQDRIPDYAF	TGTGCCAGCAGCCAAGATCGAATCCCCGACTACGCCTTC
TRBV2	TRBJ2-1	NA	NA	CASSDLGGSYNEQFF	TGTGCCAGCAGTGATCTTGGGGGGAGCTACAATGAGCAGTTCTTC
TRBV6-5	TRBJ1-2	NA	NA	CASSSFRANYGYTF	TGTGCCAGCAGTTCTTTCAGAGCTAACTATGGCTACACCTTC
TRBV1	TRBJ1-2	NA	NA	CTSSPPMRDRDYGYTF	TGCACCAGCAGCCCCCCCATGAGAGACAGGGACTATGGCTACACCTTC
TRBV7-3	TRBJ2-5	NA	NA	CASSPHMGEETQYF	TGTGCCAGCAGCCCCCATATGGGAGAAGAGACCCAGTACTTC
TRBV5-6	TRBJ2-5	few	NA	CASSRDTQETQYF	TGTGCCAGCAGCCGGGACACCCAAGAGACCCAGTACTTC